One T cell receptor (beta chain) is described in this entry. Generated by immunoSEQ multiplex PCR, the TCRdb table keeps only in-frame clones and is missing some. This table has fewer than 600,000 clones, approximately 92% appearing once. The record originates from a study of blood T cell repertoires in COVID-19. Trimming cost V 5 bases and J 1 base, with 8 bases left between them. The CDR3 extends over 13 amino acids. CDR1 is LGHDT and CDR2 is YNNKEL in the germline V gene (reference sequence). The material sequenced was peripheral blood. This chain uses TRBV3-1 (or the pseudogene TRBV3-2) with TRBJ1-1; no clear D gene. The sequence was collected from a man aged 18 to 29 with COVID-19, enrolled during active disease. The CDR3 loop reads CASSYSRNTEAFF. The CDR3 nucleotides are TGTGCCAGCAGCTACTCTCGGAACACTGAAGCTTTCTTT.